These 26 T cell receptor beta chains came from one sample sequenced in a study of blood T cell repertoires in COVID-19. The table came from immunoSEQ multiplex PCR; TCRdb's copy has only in-frame clones and leaves some out. This sample has approximately 200,000 clones, with about 81% found just once. Specimen: peripheral blood. The origin of the receptors is a woman aged 80 or over with COVID-19, enrolled during active disease.

CDR3 bases: TGTGCCAGCAGTTGTACTCCCGGGACAGGCACAGATACGCAGTATTTT. This encodes CASSCTPGTGTDTQYF. The chain combines TRBV6-2 or TRBV6-3 with TRBJ2-3; TRBD1 matches at 7 bases. CDR3 length equals 16 residues. Germline loops: CDR1 MNHEY, CDR2 SVGEGT. The ends lost 4 bases at V and 1 base at J; junction bases unmatched: 8.

The genes are TRBV2 and TRBJ2-7; D might be TRBD1 (6 bases). Looked up from germline, CDR1 is SNHLY and CDR2 is FYNNEI. This CDR3 comprises 16 residues. The V and J ends lost 10 bases and 4 bases respectively, with 26 bases between them. The CDR3 sequence: CANLSPPGQLPYEQYF. The CDR3 coding sequence is TGTGCCAACTTGTCCCCACCCGGACAGCTACCGTACGAGCAGTACTTC.

The rearrangement links TRBV12-2 to TRBJ1-5. TRBV12-2 is annotated as a pseudogene. The length of the CDR3 is 17 residues. CDR3 residues: CASRLLRSVYSNQPQHF. CDR3 DNA sequence: TGTGCAAGTCGCTTATTACGGTCGGTCTATAGCAATCAGCCCCAGCATTTT.

CDR3 DNA sequence: TGTGCCAGTAGTATCGATGGACAGGGGGCAACAGATACGCAGTATTTT. It specifies CASSIDGQGATDTQYF. The chain is built from TRBV19 and TRBJ2-3; 11 nucleotides line up with TRBD1. This CDR3 has 16 amino acids. Germline trimming cut 3 bases from V and 3 bases from J; bases unmatched to any gene: 5. CDR1 is LNHDA, CDR2 SQIVND, per germline (reference sequence).

This clone was found once. The rearrangement joins TRBV4-1 to TRBJ2-4; TRBD2 agrees at 8 bases. Germline CDR1 and CDR2: MGHRA and YSYEKL. The V segment lost 1 base and the J segment 7 bases; nucleotides outside the gene matches: 6. CDR3 length: 15 amino acids. CDR3 protein: CASSQVIAGYNIQYF. Here the CDR3 DNA reads TGCGCCAGCAGCCAAGTGATAGCGGGATATAACATTCAGTACTTC.

This chain joins TRBV7-9 and TRBJ2-5; 9 bases agree with TRBD1. In germline, CDR1 is SEHNR, CDR2 FQNEAQ (reference sequence). Trimming took 3 bases from V and 0 from J; bases not matched to a gene: 5. The CDR3 runs to 16 residues. DNA of the CDR3: TGTGCCAGCAGCTTGGGGACAGGGCCGTACCAAGAGACCCAGTACTTC. Its protein is CASSLGTGPYQETQYF. Combining the CDR3 with reference TRBV7-9 and TRBJ2-5 gives the whole variable domain DTGVSQNPRHKITKRGQNVTFRCDPISEHNRLYWYRQTLGQGPEFLTYFQNEAQLEKSRLLSDRFSAERPKGSFSTLEIQRTEQGDSAMYLCASSLGTGPYQETQYFGPGTRLLVL.

The chain carries TRBV20-1 and TRBJ2-1; 9 nucleotides agree with TRBD2. The CDR3 sequence is 14 residues long. Germline V gene sequence: CDR1 DFQATT, CDR2 SNEGSKA (reference sequence). V was pared by 3 bases and J by 5 bases, with 5 bases of the junction left unmatched. In DNA, the CDR3 is TGCAGTGCTAGTCCGGGACTAGCCGACAATGAGCAGTTCTTC. Amino acid sequence: CSASPGLADNEQFF.

V usage is TRBV2 and J usage is TRBJ2-7, with TRBD2 matching over 13 bases. The germline V gene encodes CDR1 SNHLY and CDR2 FYNNEI. Trimming at V came to 3 bases and at J to 2 bases, leaving 4 bases not matched to a gene. This CDR3 region has 16 residues. CDR3 residues: CASSDGTSGEAYEQYF. The CDR3 nucleotides are TGTGCCAGCAGTGATGGGACTAGCGGGGAAGCCTACGAGCAGTACTTC.

The chain has TRBV4-3 and TRBJ2-7; the D gene is possibly TRBD2 (5 bases). The CDR3 consists of 14 residues. V lost 0 bases to trimming and J lost 2 bases, with 8 bases between them. Germline V lookup: CDR1 LGHNA, CDR2 YSLEER. The CDR3 DNA sequence: TGCGCCAGCAGCCAAGATCTCGGGGCCTACGAGCAGTACTTC. Residues: CASSQDLGAYEQYF.

The chain couples TRBV7-2 to TRBJ1-5, with D perhaps matching TRBD1 (6 bases). V lost 7 bases and J lost 3, with 13 bases in between. CDR1 is SGHTA and CDR2 is FQGNSA in the germline V gene. There are 14 residues in the CDR3. The CDR3 spells CASTPGTLNQPQHF. The CDR3 DNA reads TGTGCCAGCACCCCCGGGACACTCAATCAGCCCCAGCATTTT.

This sequence joins TRBV28 and TRBJ2-5; TRBD1 agrees at 8 bases. This CDR3 has 13 residues. Germline V gene lookup returns CDR1 MDHEN and CDR2 SYDVKM. Unmatched junction bases numbered 7, after V lost 11 bases and J lost 2 bases. CDR3: CAARRTGQETQYF. The DNA for the CDR3 is TGTGCCGCGCGCCGGACAGGGCAAGAGACCCAGTACTTC.

The rearrangement links TRBV11-2 to TRBJ2-1, with D uncertain. This CDR3 region has 11 residues. Trimming stripped 5 bases from V and 9 bases from J, with 8 bases between. The germline CDR1 and CDR2 sequences are SGHAT and FQNNGV. CDR3 protein: CASSRLGEQFF. The CDR3 DNA reads as TGTGCCAGCAGCCGTCTAGGTGAGCAGTTCTTC.

The chain has TRBV7-2 and TRBJ1-2, with a tentative D call TRBD1 (6 bases). CDR3 length: 14 residues. CDR1 and CDR2 from the germline V gene are SGHTA and FQGNSA. V was shortened by 6 bases and J by 3 bases, with 14 bases between the two germline ends. As DNA, the CDR3 is TGTGCCAGCAGGAAGGGGGGGCGAGACTATGGCTACACCTTC. It specifies CASRKGGRDYGYTF.

This clone was seen at least ten times. The chain uses TRBV4-3 and TRBJ2-2; D possibly corresponds to TRBD1 (5 bases). The germline V and J ends were trimmed by 1 base and 3 bases, with 6 bases remaining between them. Germline V gene lookup returns CDR1 LGHNA and CDR2 YSLEER. The length of the CDR3 is 14 residues. This CDR3 reads CASSQGQHTGELFF. CDR3 bases: TGCGCCAGCAGCCAAGGACAGCACACCGGGGAGCTGTTTTTT.

The chain links TRBV28 to TRBJ2-5, with D unresolved. V was pared by 4 bases and J by 5 bases, with 11 bases between. Germline assignment: CDR1 MDHEN and CDR2 SYDVKM. This CDR3 has 13 residues. The CDR3, as DNA: TGTGCCAGCAGTTCTCGCGAGCCGGAGACCCAGTACTTC. Translation gives CASSSREPETQYF.

This chain links TRBV5-8 with TRBJ1-2; 12 bases align to TRBD1. In germline, CDR1 is SGHTS, CDR2 YDEGEE. CDR3 length equals 16 residues. J lost 5 bases, V lost 3 bases, and 8 bases had no gene match. The CDR3 reads CASSWGTGGAYYGYTF. CDR3 sequence (DNA): TGTGCCAGCAGCTGGGGGACAGGGGGCGCCTATTATGGCTACACCTTC.

The DNA for the CDR3 is TGTGCCAGCAGCGCCATGGACAGGGAGAACGAGCAGTACTTC. Translation: CASSAMDRENEQYF. The rearrangement uses TRBV5-4 and TRBJ2-7, with TRBD1 identical over 8 bases. The germline gives CDR1 SGHNT, CDR2 YYREEE (reference sequence). The CDR3 is 14 amino acids. Trimming at V came to 4 bases and at J to 5 bases, leaving 8 bases not matched to a gene.

The chain recombines TRBV28 with TRBJ2-1, with a tentative D call TRBD2 (5 bases). The CDR3 is 18 residues long. Trimming pared 4 bases from V and 4 bases from J, leaving 23 bases between. CDR1 and CDR2 from the germline V gene are MDHEN and SYDVKM. This CDR3 reads CASSSALVYPTRYNEQFF. CDR3 nucleotide sequence: TGTGCCAGCAGTTCCGCCTTAGTTTATCCTACTAGATACAATGAGCAGTTCTTC. Variable domain in full (rest from reference TRBV28 and TRBJ2-1): DVKVTQSSRYLVKRTGEKVFLECVQDMDHENMFWYRQDPGLGLRLIYFSYDVKMKEKGDIPEGYSVSREKKERFSLILESASTNQTSMYLCASSSALVYPTRYNEQFFGPGTRLTVL.

This sequence joins TRBV19 and TRBJ1-2, with TRBD1 identical over 11 bases. Trimming removed 7 bases from V and 4 bases from J; junction bases left unmatched: 8. CDR1 is LNHDA, CDR2 SQIVND, per germline (reference sequence). This CDR3 region has 15 residues. The CDR3 DNA sequence: TGTGCCAGTACCCCCAGGGGGACAGGGGGCTATGGCTACACCTTC. Its protein is CASTPRGTGGYGYTF.

V and J are TRBV27 and TRBJ2-7; tentatively, D is TRBD1 (5 bases). The CDR3 extends over 13 amino acids. Germline V gives CDR1 MNHEY, CDR2 SMNVEV (reference sequence). V was cut by 2 bases and J by 6 bases, with 11 bases left in between. This CDR3 reads CASSLRGRVEQYF. The CDR3 bases are TGTGCCAGCAGTTTAAGGGGCAGGGTCGAGCAGTACTTC.

The chain recombines TRBV5-5 with TRBJ2-2, with D maybe TRBD2 (5 bases). The CDR3 contains 15 residues. Between the trimmed V and J ends, which lost 0 bases and 6 bases, there was a span of 12 bases. From germline, CDR1 is SGHKS and CDR2 YYEKEE (reference sequence). In DNA form, the CDR3 reads TGTGCCAGCAGCTTGGAACCGGGAAGGTCCGGGGAGCTGTTTTTT. It translates to CASSLEPGRSGELFF.

This chain joins TRBV28 and TRBJ1-6, with 9 bases aligning to TRBD1. Germline loops: CDR1 MDHEN, CDR2 SYDVKM. The length of the CDR3 is 15 residues. The V and J ends lost 5 bases and 7 bases, in that order; junction bases with no gene match: 6. The DNA for the CDR3 is TGTGCCAGCAGTAGATCGGGACAGGGAAATTCACCCCTCCACTTT. This codes for CASSRSGQGNSPLHF.

This clone was counted only a few times. This sequence joins TRBV18 and TRBJ2-1; D perhaps matches TRBD1 (6 bases). CDR1 is KGHSH, CDR2 LQKENI, per germline. The length of the CDR3 is 17 residues. Trimming removed 6 bases from V and 0 bases from J, with 18 bases in between. The CDR3 loop reads CASSLSGEGGSYNEQFF. The CDR3 DNA is TGTGCCAGCTCCCTCTCTGGGGAAGGGGGCTCCTACAATGAGCAGTTCTTC.

This clone was seen many times. Additional DNA sequences in this sample encode the identical CDR3. This chain connects TRBV9 to TRBJ1-2, with a weak D call TRBD1 (6 bases). This CDR3 is built from 13 residues. CDR1 and CDR2 from the germline V gene are SGDLS and YYNGEE. V shed 2 bases and J shed 4 bases, with 9 bases lying between them. CDR3 protein: CASSVGQTYGYTF. As DNA, the CDR3 is TGTGCCAGCAGCGTTGGACAGACCTATGGCTACACCTTC.

The genes are TRBV28 and TRBJ2-1, with D possibly matching TRBD1 (6 bases). V was clipped by 4 bases and J by 2 bases, with 12 bases between them. The CDR3 has 15 residues. Germline values: CDR1 MDHEN, CDR2 SYDVKM. The CDR3 coding sequence is TGTGCCAGCAGTTCTGGACAGACAGCCTACAATGAGCAGTTCTTC. Translation gives CASSSGQTAYNEQFF.

V usage is TRBV20-1 and J usage is TRBJ2-1, with a tentative D call TRBD1 (6 bases). Per the germline V gene, CDR1 is DFQATT and CDR2 is SNEGSKA (reference sequence). The germline V and J ends were trimmed by 3 bases and 5 bases, with 17 bases remaining between them. CDR3 length equals 15 residues. CDR3 DNA: TGCAGTGCTAGTGCTAGTAGGGGGACAAACAATGAGCAGTTCTTC. Its translation is CSASASRGTNNEQFF.